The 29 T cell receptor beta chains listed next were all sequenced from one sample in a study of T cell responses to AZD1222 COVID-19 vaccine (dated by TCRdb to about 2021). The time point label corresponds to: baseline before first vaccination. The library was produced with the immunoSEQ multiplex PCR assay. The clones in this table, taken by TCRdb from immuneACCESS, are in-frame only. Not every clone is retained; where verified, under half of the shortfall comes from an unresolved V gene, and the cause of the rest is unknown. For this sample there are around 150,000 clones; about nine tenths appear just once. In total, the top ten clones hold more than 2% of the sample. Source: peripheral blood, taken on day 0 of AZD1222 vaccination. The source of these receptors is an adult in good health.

CDR3 nucleotide sequence: TGTGCCAGCAGCTCTCTTCTCTACAATGAGCAGTTCTTC. Its translation is CASSSLLYNEQFF. This chain connects TRBV11-2 to TRBJ2-1; D is unresolved. This CDR3 has 13 amino acids. Per the germline V gene, CDR1 is SGHAT and CDR2 is FQNNGV. V was trimmed by 4 bases and J by 3 bases, leaving 7 bases between them.

CDR3 sequence reads: CASSFDGYYGYTF. The CDR3 bases are TGCGCCAGCAGCTTCGACGGATACTATGGCTACACCTTC. The rearrangement links TRBV5-1 to TRBJ1-2, with D unclear. Germline loops: CDR1 SGHRS, CDR2 YFSETQ. V was pared by 2 bases and J by 3 bases, with 8 bases between. The CDR3 has 13 amino acids.

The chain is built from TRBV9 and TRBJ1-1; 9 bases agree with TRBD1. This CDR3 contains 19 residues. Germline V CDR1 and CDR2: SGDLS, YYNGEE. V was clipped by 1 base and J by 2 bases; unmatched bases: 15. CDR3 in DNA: TGTGCCAGCAGCGTAACCGGAGGCGGGACAGGGTTGGGCAACACTGAAGCTTTCTTT. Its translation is CASSVTGGGTGLGNTEAFF.

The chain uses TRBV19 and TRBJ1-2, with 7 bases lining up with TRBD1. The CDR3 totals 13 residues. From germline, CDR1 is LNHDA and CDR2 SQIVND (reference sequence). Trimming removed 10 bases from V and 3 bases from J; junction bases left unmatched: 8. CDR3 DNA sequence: TGTGCCACAACCGGGACAGCAGACTATGGCTACACCTTC. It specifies CATTGTADYGYTF.

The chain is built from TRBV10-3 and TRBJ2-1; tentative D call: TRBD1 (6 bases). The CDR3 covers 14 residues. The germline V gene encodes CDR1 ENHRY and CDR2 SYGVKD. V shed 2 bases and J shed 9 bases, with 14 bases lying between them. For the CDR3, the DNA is TGTGCCATCAGTGAGCCCTCACAGGGAAGTGAGCAGTTCTTC. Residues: CAISEPSQGSEQFF.

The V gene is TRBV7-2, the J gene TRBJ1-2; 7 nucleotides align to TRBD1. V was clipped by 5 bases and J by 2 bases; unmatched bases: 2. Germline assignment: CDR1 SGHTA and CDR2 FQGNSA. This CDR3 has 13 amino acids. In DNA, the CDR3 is TGTGCCAGCAGCGAGACAGGGAACTATGGCTACACCTTC. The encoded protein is CASSETGNYGYTF.

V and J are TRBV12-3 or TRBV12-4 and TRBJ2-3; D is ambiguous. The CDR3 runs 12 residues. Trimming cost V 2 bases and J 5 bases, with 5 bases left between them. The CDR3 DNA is TGTGCCAGCAGTTTATTGGGAGATACGCAGTATTTT. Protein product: CASSLLGDTQYF.

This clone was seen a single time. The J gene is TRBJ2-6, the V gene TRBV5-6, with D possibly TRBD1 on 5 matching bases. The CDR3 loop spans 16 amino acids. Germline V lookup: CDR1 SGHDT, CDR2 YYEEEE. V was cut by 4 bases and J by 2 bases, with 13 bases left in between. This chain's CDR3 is CASSVPDSPGANVLTF. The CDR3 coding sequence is TGTGCCAGCAGCGTTCCAGACAGCCCTGGGGCCAACGTCCTGACTTTC.

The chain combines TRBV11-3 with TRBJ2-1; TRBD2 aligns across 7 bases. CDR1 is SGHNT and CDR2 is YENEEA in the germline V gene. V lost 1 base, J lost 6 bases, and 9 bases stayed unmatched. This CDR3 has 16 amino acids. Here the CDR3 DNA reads TGTGCCAGCAGCTTAGTGGGGGGGACTCGGATCAATGAGCAGTTCTTC. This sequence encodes CASSLVGGTRINEQFF.

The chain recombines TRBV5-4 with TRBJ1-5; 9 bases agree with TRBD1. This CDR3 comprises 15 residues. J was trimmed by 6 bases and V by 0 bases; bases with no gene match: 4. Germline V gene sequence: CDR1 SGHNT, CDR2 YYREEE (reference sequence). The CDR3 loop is CASSLDRGQGQPQHF. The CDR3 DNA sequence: TGTGCCAGCAGCTTGGACAGGGGGCAAGGTCAGCCCCAGCATTTT.

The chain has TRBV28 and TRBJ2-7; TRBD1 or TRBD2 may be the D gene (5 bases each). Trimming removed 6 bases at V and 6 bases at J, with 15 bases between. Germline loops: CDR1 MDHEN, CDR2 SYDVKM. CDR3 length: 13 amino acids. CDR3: CASRGVSRSEQYF. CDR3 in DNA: TGTGCCAGCAGGGGGGTCTCCCGGAGCGAGCAGTACTTC.

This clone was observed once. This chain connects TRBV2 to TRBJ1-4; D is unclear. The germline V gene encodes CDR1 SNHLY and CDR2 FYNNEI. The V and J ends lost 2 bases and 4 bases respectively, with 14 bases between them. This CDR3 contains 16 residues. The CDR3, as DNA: TGTGCCAGCAGTGAAACCCCGGCCGCGCTTAATGAAAAACTGTTTTTT. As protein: CASSETPAALNEKLFF. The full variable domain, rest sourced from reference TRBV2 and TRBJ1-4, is EPEVTQTPSHQVTQMGQEVILRCVPISNHLYFYWYRQILGQKVEFLVSFYNNEISEKSEIFDDQFSVERPDGSNFTLKIRSTKLEDSAMYFCASSETPAALNEKLFFGSGTQLSVL.

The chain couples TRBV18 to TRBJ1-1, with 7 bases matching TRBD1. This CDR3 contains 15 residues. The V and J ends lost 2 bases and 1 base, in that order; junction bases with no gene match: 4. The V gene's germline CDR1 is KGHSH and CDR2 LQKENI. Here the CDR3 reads CASSPVQGSNTEAFF. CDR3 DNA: TGTGCCAGCTCACCAGTACAGGGGTCGAACACTGAAGCTTTCTTT.

The CDR3 DNA sequence: TGTGCCAGCAGCCTCCCGACATTCGGGGAGCAGTACTTC. Protein sequence: CASSLPTFGEQYF. The chain combines TRBV13 with TRBJ2-7; D not certain. The germline V gene has CDR1 PRHDT and CDR2 FYEKMQ (reference sequence). With 5 bases removed from V and 7 bases from J, the gap between germline ends came to 15 bases. The CDR3 length is 13 residues.

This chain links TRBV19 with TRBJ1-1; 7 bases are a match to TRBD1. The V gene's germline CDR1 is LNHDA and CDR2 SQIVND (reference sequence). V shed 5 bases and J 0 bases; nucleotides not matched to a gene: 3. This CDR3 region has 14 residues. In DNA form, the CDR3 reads TGTGCCAGTAGTGTACAGGGGATGAACACTGAAGCTTTCTTT. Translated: CASSVQGMNTEAFF.

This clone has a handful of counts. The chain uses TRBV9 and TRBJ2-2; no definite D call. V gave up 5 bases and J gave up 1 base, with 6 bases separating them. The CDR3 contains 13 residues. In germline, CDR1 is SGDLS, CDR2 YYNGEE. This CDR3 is CASSEVNTGELFF. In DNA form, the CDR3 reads TGTGCCAGCAGTGAAGTGAACACCGGGGAGCTGTTTTTT.

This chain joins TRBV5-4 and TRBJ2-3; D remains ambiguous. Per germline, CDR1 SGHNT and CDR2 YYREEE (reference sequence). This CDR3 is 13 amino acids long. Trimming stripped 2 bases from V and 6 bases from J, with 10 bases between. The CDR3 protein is CASSLEEWDTQYF. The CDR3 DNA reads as TGTGCCAGCAGCTTAGAGGAGTGGGATACGCAGTATTTT. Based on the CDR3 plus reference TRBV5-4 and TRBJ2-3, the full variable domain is ETGVTQSPTHLIKTRGQQVTLRCSSQSGHNTVSWYQQALGQGPQFIFQYYREEENGRGNFPPRFSGLQFPNYSSELNVNALELDDSALYLCASSLEEWDTQYFGPGTRLTVL.

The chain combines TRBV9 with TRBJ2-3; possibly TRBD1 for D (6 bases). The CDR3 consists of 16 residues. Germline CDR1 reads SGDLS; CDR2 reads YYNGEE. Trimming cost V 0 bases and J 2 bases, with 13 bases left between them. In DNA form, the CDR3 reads TGTGCCAGCAGCGTAGGAACAGGGTATTACACAGATACGCAGTATTTT. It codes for CASSVGTGYYTDTQYF.

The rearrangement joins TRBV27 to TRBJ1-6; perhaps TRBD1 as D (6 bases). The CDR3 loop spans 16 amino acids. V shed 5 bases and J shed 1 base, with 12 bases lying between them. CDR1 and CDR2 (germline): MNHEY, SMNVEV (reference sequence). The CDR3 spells CASSPSDRSYNSPLHF. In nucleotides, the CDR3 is TGTGCCAGCAGTCCATCAGACAGGTCCTATAATTCACCCCTCCACTTT.

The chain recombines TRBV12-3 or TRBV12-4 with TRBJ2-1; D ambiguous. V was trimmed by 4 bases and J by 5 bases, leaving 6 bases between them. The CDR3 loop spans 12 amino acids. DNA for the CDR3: TGTGCCAGCAGTTCTTGGGACAATGAGCAGTTCTTC. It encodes CASSSWDNEQFF.

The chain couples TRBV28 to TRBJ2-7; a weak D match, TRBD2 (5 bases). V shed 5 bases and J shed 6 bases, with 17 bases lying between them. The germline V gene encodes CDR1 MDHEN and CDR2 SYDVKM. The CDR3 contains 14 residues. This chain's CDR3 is CASSVRDGVSEQYF. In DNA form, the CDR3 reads TGTGCCAGCAGTGTCCGGGATGGGGTGAGCGAGCAGTACTTC.

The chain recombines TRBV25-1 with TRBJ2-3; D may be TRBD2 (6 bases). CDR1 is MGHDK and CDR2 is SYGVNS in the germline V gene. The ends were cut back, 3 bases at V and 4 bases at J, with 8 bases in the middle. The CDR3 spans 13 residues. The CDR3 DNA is TGTGCCAGCAGTGAGTCGGGAGCAGATACGCAGTATTTT. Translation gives CASSESGADTQYF.

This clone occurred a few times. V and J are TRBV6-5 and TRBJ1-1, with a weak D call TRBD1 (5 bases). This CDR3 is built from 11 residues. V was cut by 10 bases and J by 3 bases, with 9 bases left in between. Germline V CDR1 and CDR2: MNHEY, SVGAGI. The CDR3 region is CATDSHTEAFF. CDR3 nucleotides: TGTGCCACTGACAGCCACACTGAAGCTTTCTTT.

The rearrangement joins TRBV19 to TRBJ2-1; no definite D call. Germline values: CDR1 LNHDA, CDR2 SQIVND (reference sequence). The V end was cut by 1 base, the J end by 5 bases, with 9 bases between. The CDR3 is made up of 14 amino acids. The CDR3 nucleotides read TGTGCCAGTAGTATAGGCACTAATAACAATGAGCAGTTCTTC. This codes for CASSIGTNNNEQFF. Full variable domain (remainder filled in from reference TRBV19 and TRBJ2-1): DGGITQSPKYLFRKEGQNVTLSCEQNLNHDAMYWYRQDPGQGLRLIYYSQIVNDFQKGDIAEGYSVSREKKESFPLTVTSAQKNPTAFYLCASSIGTNNNEQFFGPGTRLTVL.

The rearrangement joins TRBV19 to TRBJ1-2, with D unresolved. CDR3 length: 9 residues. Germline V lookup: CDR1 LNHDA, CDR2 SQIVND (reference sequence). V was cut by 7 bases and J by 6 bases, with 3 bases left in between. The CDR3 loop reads CASKNGYTF. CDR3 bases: TGTGCCAGTAAGAATGGCTACACCTTC.

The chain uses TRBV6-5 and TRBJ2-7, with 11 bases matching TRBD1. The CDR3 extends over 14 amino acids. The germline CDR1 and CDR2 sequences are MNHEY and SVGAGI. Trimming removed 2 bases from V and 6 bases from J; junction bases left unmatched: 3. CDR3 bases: TGTGCCAGCAGTTACCACGGGACAGGGGGCGAGCAGTACTTC. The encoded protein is CASSYHGTGGEQYF.

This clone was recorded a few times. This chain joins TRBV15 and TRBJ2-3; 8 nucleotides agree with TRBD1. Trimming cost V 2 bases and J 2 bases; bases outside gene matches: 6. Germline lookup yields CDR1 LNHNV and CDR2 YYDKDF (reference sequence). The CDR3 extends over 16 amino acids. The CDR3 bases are TGTGCCACCAGCAGACCGGACAGGGAGTTCACAGATACGCAGTATTTT. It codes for CATSRPDREFTDTQYF.

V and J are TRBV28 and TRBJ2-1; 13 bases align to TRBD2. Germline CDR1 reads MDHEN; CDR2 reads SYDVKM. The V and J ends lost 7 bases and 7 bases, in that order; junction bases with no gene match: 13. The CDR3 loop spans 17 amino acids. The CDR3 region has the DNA TGTGCCAGCACCCCCCTCTCGACTAGCGGGAGGAGAAATGAGCAGTTCTTC. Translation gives CASTPLSTSGRRNEQFF.

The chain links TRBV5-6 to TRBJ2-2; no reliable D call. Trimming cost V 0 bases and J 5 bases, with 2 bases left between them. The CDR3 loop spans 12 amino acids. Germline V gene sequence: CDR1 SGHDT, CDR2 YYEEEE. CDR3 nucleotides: TGTGCCAGCAGCTTGGATACCGGGGAGCTGTTTTTT. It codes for CASSLDTGELFF.